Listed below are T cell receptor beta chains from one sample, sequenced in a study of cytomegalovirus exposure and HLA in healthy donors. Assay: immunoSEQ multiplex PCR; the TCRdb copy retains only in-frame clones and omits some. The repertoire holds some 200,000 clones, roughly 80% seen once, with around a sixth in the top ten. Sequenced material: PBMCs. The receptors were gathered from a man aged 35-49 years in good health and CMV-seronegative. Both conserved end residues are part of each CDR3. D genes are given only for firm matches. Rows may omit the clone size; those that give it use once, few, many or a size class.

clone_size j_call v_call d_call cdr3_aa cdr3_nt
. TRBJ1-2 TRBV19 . CASSMMDSGYTF TGTGCCAGTAGTATGATGGACAGCGGCTACACCTTC
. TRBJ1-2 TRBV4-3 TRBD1 CASSQDSGQGYGYTF TGCGCCAGCAGCCAAGATTCTGGACAGGGATATGGCTACACCTTC
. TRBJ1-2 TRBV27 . CASSLTPGEAYGYTF TGTGCCAGCAGTCTCACACCGGGGGAGGCCTATGGCTACACCTTC
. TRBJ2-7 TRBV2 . CASSEYQGGVGEQYF TGTGCCAGCAGTGAATACCAGGGTGGGGTGGGGGAGCAGTACTTC
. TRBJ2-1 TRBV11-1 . CASSLMGLGNEQFF TGTGCCAGCAGTTTAATGGGGCTCGGCAATGAGCAGTTCTTC
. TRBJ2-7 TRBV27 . CASSLLAVRSYEQYF TGTGCCAGCAGTTTATTAGCGGTACGATCCTACGAGCAGTACTTC
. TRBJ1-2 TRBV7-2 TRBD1 CASSGRDRASGYTF TGTGCCAGCAGCGGGAGGGACAGGGCGTCGGGCTACACCTTC
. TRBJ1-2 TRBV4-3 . CASSQDWGGGYGYTF TGCGCCAGCAGCCAAGATTGGGGAGGGGGCTATGGCTACACCTTC
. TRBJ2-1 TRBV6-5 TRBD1 CASGFTGTGPSEQFF TGTGCCAGCGGGTTCACCGGGACAGGGCCCTCTGAGCAGTTCTTC
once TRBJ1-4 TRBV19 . CASSRVTKAEEKLFF TGTGCCAGTAGTAGGGTGACGAAGGCGGAGGAAAAACTGTTTTTT
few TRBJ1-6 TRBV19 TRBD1 CASSIQGARDSPLHF TGTGCCAGTAGTATACAGGGGGCTAGGGATTCACCCCTCCACTTT
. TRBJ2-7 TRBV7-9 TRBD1 CSSSFMTGPDEQYF TGTTCCAGCAGCTTCATGACAGGGCCAGACGAGCAGTACTTC
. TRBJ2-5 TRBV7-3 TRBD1 CASSKDREETQYF TGTGCCAGCAGCAAGGACAGGGAGGAGACCCAGTACTTC